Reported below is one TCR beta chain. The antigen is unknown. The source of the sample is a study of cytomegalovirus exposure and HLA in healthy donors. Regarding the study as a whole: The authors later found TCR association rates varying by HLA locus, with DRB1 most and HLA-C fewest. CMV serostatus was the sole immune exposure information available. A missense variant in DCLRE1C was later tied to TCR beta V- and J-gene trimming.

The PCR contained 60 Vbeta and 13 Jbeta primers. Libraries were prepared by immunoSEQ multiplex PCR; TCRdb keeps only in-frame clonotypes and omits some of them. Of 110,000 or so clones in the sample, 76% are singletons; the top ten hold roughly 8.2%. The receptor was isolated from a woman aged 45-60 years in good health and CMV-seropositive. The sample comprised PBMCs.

The CDR3 DNA is TGTGCCAGCAGCTTCGGGGGGCTGGGAGAGACCCAGTACTTC. Translating it yields CASSFGGLGETQYF. The chain joins TRBV11-2 to TRBJ2-5; tentatively, D is TRBD2 (7 bases). Trimming pared 3 bases from V and 4 bases from J, leaving 12 bases between. Germline V gene sequence: CDR1 SGHAT, CDR2 FQNNGV. The CDR3 is 14 amino acids.